Detailed here is one TCR beta chain. The antigen is undetermined. The data derive from a study of T cells after yellow fever vaccination. This CDR3 spans 14 amino acids. Trimming removed 5 bases from V and 5 bases from J, with 14 bases in between. They built TCR cDNA with 5'RACE template switching, a step that put in a universal primer site and UMIs. MiXCR was run by TCRdb on the 5' RACE reads, yielding one entry per CDR3 protein. The data contain approximately 300,000 distinct CDR3 sequences, 6.8% of them singletons. Study-wide results and caveats: Secondary responses were weaker yet peaked faster, day 5 versus 15.

The gene calls are TRBV12-3 or TRBV12-4 and TRBJ2-3; D may be TRBD1 (6 bases). This receptor was obtained from a man younger than 35 who received the YFV17D yellow fever vaccine. Here the sequenced sample was PBMCs, taken more than 35 days after the first yellow fever vaccination. Here the CDR3 DNA reads TGTGCCAGCAGTACCTTTGGGGGCATAGATACGCAGTATTTT. Translated: CASSTFGGIDTQYF.